The 32 T cell receptor beta chains in this list originate from one sample, sequenced in a study of control samples from healthy donors and cancer patients. Profiling relied on immunoSEQ multiplex PCR, and the TCRdb table lists in-frame clones only, not all of them. The table has approximately 110,000 clones, about 89% seen once. Sequences were obtained from blood. These receptors were taken from a woman between 18 and 29 years old in good health.

The sample holds a few counts of this clone. The V call is TRBV6-5, the J call TRBJ1-1, with a tentative D call TRBD1 (5 bases). Germline loops: CDR1 MNHEY, CDR2 SVGAGI. Trimming removed 0 bases from V and 4 bases from J, with 9 bases in between. The CDR3 runs 14 residues. The CDR3 protein is CASSYSGVSTEAFF. In nucleotides, the CDR3 is TGTGCCAGCAGTTACTCGGGGGTGAGCACTGAAGCTTTCTTT.

In this sample, this clone turned up once. This chain connects TRBV5-1 to TRBJ1-1; 10 bases match TRBD1. The V segment lost 0 bases and the J segment 4 bases; nucleotides outside the gene matches: 3. The CDR3 has 15 amino acids. The germline gives CDR1 SGHRS, CDR2 YFSETQ. The CDR3 loop is CASSLGQGAGTEAFF. The CDR3, as DNA: TGCGCCAGCAGCTTGGGACAGGGGGCCGGCACTGAAGCTTTCTTT.

The chain couples TRBV4-2 to TRBJ1-1; 10 bases map to TRBD1. V was clipped by 1 base and J by 0 bases; unmatched bases: 5. The CDR3 covers 17 residues. CDR1 LGHNA and CDR2 YNFKEQ come from the germline V gene. The chain's CDR3 is CASSQGGTGALNTEAFF. CDR3 sequence (DNA): TGTGCCAGCAGCCAAGGCGGGACAGGGGCCCTGAACACTGAAGCTTTCTTT.

The chain is built from TRBV7-9 and TRBJ2-2, with 7 bases fitting TRBD1. With V trimmed by 10 bases and J by 5 bases, 10 bases remained unmatched. Germline values: CDR1 SEHNR, CDR2 FQNEAQ (reference sequence). The length of the CDR3 is 14 residues. The CDR3 coding sequence is TGTGCCACCGCGCTAGAACAGGGGACCGGGGAGCTGTTTTTT. It encodes CATALEQGTGELFF.

The CDR3 DNA follows: TGTGCCAGCAGCGTAGTCAGTTCCAGACTACCGGATACGCAGTATTTT. Its protein is CASSVVSSRLPDTQYF. This sequence joins TRBV9 and TRBJ2-3; D is possibly TRBD2 (5 bases). The CDR3 runs to 16 residues. Germline V lookup: CDR1 SGDLS, CDR2 YYNGEE. Trimming removed 0 bases from V and 6 bases from J, with 17 bases in between.

The V gene is TRBV11-3, the J gene TRBJ1-3; D is unclear. The CDR3 is 16 amino acids. The germline gives CDR1 SGHNT, CDR2 YENEEA. Trimming left V 1 base short and J 1 base short, with 11 bases between. CDR3 amino acids: CASSLAGTGSGNTIYF. CDR3 DNA: TGTGCCAGCAGCTTAGCGGGCACCGGGTCTGGAAACACCATATATTTT. Looking up the rest from reference TRBV11-3 and TRBJ1-3 gives the full variable domain: EAGVVQSPRYKIIEKKQPVAFWCNPISGHNTLYWYLQNLGQGPELLIRYENEEAVDDSQLPKDRFSAERLKGVDSTLKIQPAELGDSAVYLCASSLAGTGSGNTIYFGEGSWLTVV.

This clone was detected once. The chain combines TRBV3-1 (or the pseudogene TRBV3-2) with TRBJ2-3; D is perhaps TRBD1 (5 bases). This CDR3 contains 14 residues. Germline CDR1 reads LGHDT; CDR2 reads YNNKEL (reference sequence). V lost 0 bases to trimming and J lost 3 bases, with 7 bases between them. CDR3 nucleotide sequence: TGTGCCAGCAGCCAAGACCCAGGGACAGATACGCAGTATTTT. Protein product: CASSQDPGTDTQYF.

The chain is built from TRBV20-1 and TRBJ2-3; D is undetermined. Germline assignment: CDR1 DFQATT and CDR2 SNEGSKA (reference sequence). The CDR3 is 14 amino acids. Trimming took 3 bases from V and 4 from J, leaving 14 bases between them. The CDR3 is CSASLQERADTQYF. DNA for the CDR3: TGCAGTGCTAGTCTCCAGGAACGGGCAGATACGCAGTATTTT.

The rearrangement uses TRBV4-3 and TRBJ2-7; possible D gene TRBD2, 5 bases. Germline loops: CDR1 LGHNA, CDR2 YSLEER. The germline V and J ends were trimmed by 0 bases and 3 bases, with 6 bases remaining between them. The length of the CDR3 is 13 residues. In DNA, the CDR3 is TGCGCCAGCAGCCAAGAGAGGGACTACGAGCAGTACTTC. Protein product: CASSQERDYEQYF.

This clone has just a few counts. The V gene is TRBV7-3, the J gene TRBJ2-4; TRBD2 might be the D (5 bases). This CDR3 has 15 amino acids. V lost 5 bases and J lost 7, with 18 bases in between. Per germline, CDR1 SGHTA and CDR2 FQGTGA. The CDR3 reads CASSPGIGSGNIQYF. CDR3 nucleotides: TGTGCCAGCAGCCCGGGCATCGGGTCGGGGAACATTCAGTACTTC.

This clone showed up just once. The chain employs TRBV9 and TRBJ1-1, with D uncertain. Trimming pared 0 bases from V and 1 base from J, leaving 7 bases between. In germline, CDR1 is SGDLS, CDR2 YYNGEE. The CDR3 has 14 residues. CDR3 loop: CASSVVSGNTEAFF. The CDR3 coding sequence is TGTGCCAGCAGCGTAGTATCGGGGAACACTGAAGCTTTCTTT. The variable domain in full, completed from reference TRBV9 and TRBJ1-1, reads DSGVTQTPKHLITATGQRVTLRCSPRSGDLSVYWYQQSLDQGLQFLIQYYNGEERAKGNILERFSAQQFPDLHSELNLSSLELGDSALYFCASSVVSGNTEAFFGQGTRLTVV.

V usage is TRBV3-1 (or the pseudogene TRBV3-2) and J usage is TRBJ1-2, with D uncertain. V was clipped by 0 bases and J by 4 bases, with 15 bases between them. There are 16 residues in the CDR3. Per germline, CDR1 LGHDT and CDR2 YNNKEL (reference sequence). The CDR3 spells CASSQDRRGGLYGYTF. Written as DNA, the CDR3 is TGTGCCAGCAGCCAAGATCGGCGGGGAGGGCTCTATGGCTACACCTTC.

The genes are TRBV6-5 and TRBJ2-7, with 8 bases aligning to TRBD2. The CDR3 contains 14 residues. V shed 3 bases, J shed 5 bases, and the junction held 6 bases outside the gene matches. Germline CDR1 and CDR2: MNHEY and SVGAGI. The chain's CDR3 is CASSYAGGDDEQYF. CDR3 coding DNA: TGTGCCAGCAGTTATGCGGGGGGCGACGACGAGCAGTACTTC.

V usage is TRBV5-1 and J usage is TRBJ2-1; D may match TRBD1 or TRBD2 (5 bases each). The CDR3 contains 13 residues. Trimming pared 5 bases from V and 6 bases from J, leaving 12 bases between. Germline values: CDR1 SGHRS, CDR2 YFSETQ. The CDR3: CASRRDGTNEQFF. The CDR3 coding sequence is TGCGCCAGCAGGAGGGACGGAACCAATGAGCAGTTCTTC.

The gene calls are TRBV6-5 and TRBJ1-1; unclear D gene. Trimming took 4 bases from V and 1 from J, leaving 10 bases between them. This CDR3 is built from 14 residues. CDR1 and CDR2 (germline): MNHEY, SVGAGI. CDR3 sequence reads: CASSSGARNTEAFF. The CDR3 DNA reads TGTGCCAGCAGTTCTGGTGCTCGGAACACTGAAGCTTTCTTT.

This chain uses TRBV13 with TRBJ2-7; no reliable D call. Germline V gives CDR1 PRHDT, CDR2 FYEKMQ (reference sequence). Trimming took off 4 bases at V and 4 bases at J, with 14 bases between the two ends. This CDR3 region has 14 residues. CDR3 DNA: TGTGCCAGCAGCTCCGAGACCCCCAGGTACGAGCAGTACTTC. This codes for CASSSETPRYEQYF.

The rearrangement joins TRBV28 to TRBJ2-3, with TRBD2 matching 9 bases. CDR1 is MDHEN and CDR2 is SYDVKM in the germline V gene. J gave up 0 bases and V 7 bases, and 11 bases lay outside the gene matches. The CDR3 has 17 amino acids. The CDR3 region has the DNA TGTGCCAGCACCCTCGGCGGTGCGGGAGGGAGCACAGATACGCAGTATTTT. Protein sequence: CASTLGGAGGSTDTQYF.

V and J are TRBV7-8 and TRBJ2-5; 8 bases map to TRBD2. The V gene's germline CDR1 is SGHVS and CDR2 FQNEAQ. The junction had 6 bases not matched to a gene; V was cut back by 5 bases and J by 1 base. The CDR3 covers 15 residues. CDR3 sequence reads: CASSRGGGLQETQYF. CDR3 nucleotides: TGTGCCAGCAGCCGTGGCGGGGGGCTCCAAGAGACCCAGTACTTC.

For the CDR3, the DNA is TGTGCCAGCAGCCAGGGACAGGGAAAGGCTTACGAGCAGTACTTC. It translates to CASSQGQGKAYEQYF. This rearrangement joins TRBV6-2 or TRBV6-3 to TRBJ2-7; 9 nucleotides align to TRBD1. CDR1 and CDR2 (germline): MNHEY, SVGEGT. This CDR3 has 15 amino acids. The V gene end was trimmed by 6 bases and the J gene end by 4 bases; junction bases not matched to a gene: 10.

The chain is built from TRBV24-1 and TRBJ2-3, with 8 nucleotides matching TRBD2. After removal of 0 bases from V and 5 bases from J, the junction contained 3 bases not matched to a gene. The CDR3 totals 15 residues. CDR1 and CDR2 from the germline V gene are KGHDR and SFDVKD. The CDR3: CATSDLSGSIDTQYF. The CDR3 DNA sequence: TGTGCCACCAGTGATTTGAGCGGGAGTATAGATACGCAGTATTTT.

The V call is TRBV3-1 (or the pseudogene TRBV3-2), the J call TRBJ2-7; TRBD2 agrees at 10 bases. The CDR3 has 15 amino acids. V lost 4 bases to trimming and J lost 3 bases; unmatched junction nucleotides: 6. Germline CDR1 LGHDT, CDR2 YNNKEL (reference sequence). The CDR3 here is CASSLLAGAYYEQYF. For the CDR3, the DNA is TGTGCCAGCAGCCTCCTAGCGGGGGCTTACTACGAGCAGTACTTC.

This rearrangement joins TRBV27 to TRBJ2-7; either TRBD1 or TRBD2 may fit D (6 bases each). Germline loops: CDR1 MNHEY, CDR2 SMNVEV (reference sequence). The CDR3 has 17 amino acids. V was clipped by 2 bases and J by 3 bases, with 20 bases between them. The CDR3 spells CASSLGGGGLELYEQYF. In DNA form, the CDR3 reads TGTGCCAGCAGTTTAGGCGGAGGGGGGCTCGAGCTCTACGAGCAGTACTTC.

V usage is TRBV15 and J usage is TRBJ2-7; 9 positions agree with TRBD1. The J segment lost 7 bases and the V segment lost 2 bases, leaving 6 bases of the junction unmatched. CDR3 size: 14 residues. The germline CDR1 and CDR2 sequences are LNHNV and YYDKDF (reference sequence). The CDR3 DNA reads TGTGCCACCAGCAGAATCGGGACAGGGCGGGAGCAGTACTTC. Protein: CATSRIGTGREQYF.

J is TRBJ2-2 and V is TRBV10-1; D is uncertain. CDR1 is WNHNN and CDR2 is SYGVQD in the germline V gene (reference sequence). With 2 bases removed from V and 7 bases from J, the gap between germline ends came to 11 bases. The CDR3 is made up of 14 amino acids. CDR3 sequence (DNA): TGCGCCAGCAGTGAGCCCGGTATGGGCGGGGAGCTGTTTTTT. Translating it yields CASSEPGMGGELFF.

The rearrangement links TRBV7-8 to TRBJ2-7; a possible D gene is TRBD1 (6 bases). The germline V and J ends were trimmed by 5 bases and 3 bases, with 8 bases remaining between them. The CDR3 length is 12 residues. The germline V gene has CDR1 SGHVS and CDR2 FQNEAQ. As DNA, the CDR3 is TGTGCCAGCAGCGACAGGTACTACGAGCAGTACTTC. Its protein product is CASSDRYYEQYF.

The V call is TRBV6-5, the J call TRBJ1-2, with D perhaps TRBD1 (5 bases). The V and J ends lost 6 bases and 4 bases respectively, with 6 bases between them. From germline, CDR1 is MNHEY and CDR2 SVGAGI. The CDR3 length is 11 residues. The CDR3, as DNA: TGTGCCAGCAGCCAGGGCTATGGCTACACCTTC. Translated: CASSQGYGYTF.

For this clone: The sample contains more than one DNA sequence encoding this CDR3. This chain joins TRBV5-6 and TRBJ2-7, with 10 bases aligning to TRBD1. J lost 3 bases, V lost 2 bases, and 11 bases had no gene match. Germline V gives CDR1 SGHDT, CDR2 YYEEEE. The CDR3 runs 17 residues. CDR3 protein: CASSFGGGTGVYYEQYF. In DNA, the CDR3 is TGTGCCAGCAGCTTCGGGGGGGGGACAGGGGTCTACTACGAGCAGTACTTC. Full variable domain (outside the CDR3, taken from reference TRBV5-6 and TRBJ2-7): DAGVTQSPTHLIKTRGQQVTLRCSPKSGHDTVSWYQQALGQGPQFIFQYYEEEERQRGNFPDRFSGHQFPNYSSELNVNALLLGDSALYLCASSFGGGTGVYYEQYFGPGTRLTVT.

The chain joins TRBV5-1 to TRBJ2-2; the D is unclear. This CDR3 region has 15 residues. Deletions cut 9 bases from V and 7 bases from J, with 22 bases between. Germline lookup yields CDR1 SGHRS and CDR2 YFSETQ. The CDR3 coding sequence is TGCGCCACCACTTCAGGACGACCCGACTTCGGGGAGCTGTTTTTT. Protein: CATTSGRPDFGELFF.

The chain is built from TRBV28 and TRBJ2-1; 10 bases align to TRBD2. CDR3 length: 18 amino acids. CDR1 MDHEN and CDR2 SYDVKM come from the germline V gene. The V and J ends lost 3 bases and 7 bases, in that order; junction bases with no gene match: 15. Here the CDR3 DNA reads TGTGCCAGCAGTTTCCGCCTAGCGGGAGAGGGGCTGGGGAATGAGCAGTTCTTC. Protein product: CASSFRLAGEGLGNEQFF.

The chain couples TRBV19 to TRBJ1-2, with D hard to call. V was trimmed by 3 bases and J by 4 bases, leaving 15 bases between them. The CDR3 totals 15 residues. The germline V gene has CDR1 LNHDA and CDR2 SQIVND (reference sequence). The CDR3 nucleotides are TGTGCCAGTAGTATGGACGGGTTCAGCGGCTATGGCTACACCTTC. Translation: CASSMDGFSGYGYTF.

The chain employs TRBV7-9 and TRBJ1-1, with 7 bases fitting TRBD1. CDR1 is SEHNR and CDR2 is FQNEAQ in the germline V gene (reference sequence). This CDR3 region has 15 residues. V was clipped by 6 bases and J by 2 bases; unmatched bases: 9. CDR3 protein: CASSRIGQVNTEAFF. CDR3 in DNA: TGTGCCAGCAGTCGGATAGGACAGGTTAACACTGAAGCTTTCTTT. Full variable domain (outside the CDR3, taken from reference TRBV7-9 and TRBJ1-1): DTGVSQNPRHKITKRGQNVTFRCDPISEHNRLYWYRQTLGQGPEFLTYFQNEAQLEKSRLLSDRFSAERPKGSFSTLEIQRTEQGDSAMYLCASSRIGQVNTEAFFGQGTRLTVV.

This chain uses TRBV6-6 with TRBJ1-1; the match to TRBD1 covers 7 bases. V was clipped by 6 bases and J by 0 bases; unmatched bases: 10. The CDR3 has 16 amino acids. Germline-derived CDR1 and CDR2 are MNHNY and SVGAGI (reference sequence). CDR3 sequence: CASRTGSTAMNTEAFF. CDR3 bases: TGTGCCAGCAGGACAGGGAGTACGGCGATGAACACTGAAGCTTTCTTT.